This entry concerns a single TCR beta chain. This sample was taken from a study of cytomegalovirus exposure and HLA in healthy donors. Repertoires were generated with immunoSEQ multiplex PCR, while TCRdb's copy carries only in-frame clones and drops some. The sample includes 100,000 to 150,000 clones, 86% of them seen just once. The sample taken for sequencing was PBMCs. The TCR comes from a man between 18 and 29 years old in good health and CMV-seronegative.

The CDR3 DNA reads TGCGCCACCAAACTCCCCAGGGATGAAGAGACCCAGTACTTC. Encoded protein: CATKLPRDEETQYF. This chain uses TRBV23-1 with TRBJ2-5; the D gene is possibly TRBD1 (5 bases). TRBV23-1 is noted as an ORF with a role that remains uncertain. V lost 10 bases, J lost 3 bases, and 18 bases lay in between. CDR3 length equals 14 residues.